This T cell receptor beta chain is from a study of vaccination and CD4 T cells after COVID-19. Study-level information: The cells in question were stimulated using overlapping spike peptides derived from SARS-CoV-2, HCoV-NL63, HCoV-OC43 and HCoV-229E.

Treatment in this sample: roughly 11-day PBMC culture with coronavirus spike peptide pools or control peptides (ViraFEST assay). Germline CDR1 is SGHNT and CDR2 is YYREEE (reference sequence). There are 15 residues in the CDR3. With 4 bases removed from V and 5 bases from J, the gap between germline ends came to 13 bases. As concerns this clonotype: The antigen is undetermined.

Researchers used the Oncomine TCR Beta short-read assay to sequence DNA from cultured CD4+ T cells. TCRdb reprocessed the PCR reads with MiXCR, giving one entry per CDR3 protein. This sample yields more than 9,000 distinct CDR3 sequences, of which less than 75% are seen a single time; over 15% belongs to the top ten. The V and J genes are TRBV5-4 and TRBJ1-6, with D possibly matching TRBD1 (6 bases). This sequence originates from a human donor who had recovered from COVID-19. The sequenced sample was CD4+ T cells from blood, cultured in vitro. CDR3 in DNA: TGTGCCAGCAGCACATGGACAGTGAATAATTCACCCCTCCACTTT. It encodes CASSTWTVNNSPLHF.